This is a list of T cell receptor beta chains from one sample in a study of beta chain features in type 1 diabetes. The table came from immunoSEQ multiplex PCR; TCRdb's copy has only in-frame clones and leaves some out. Of more than 250,000 clones listed, about 24% are singletons. Sequencing was carried out using naive CD4+ T cells from blood. The receptor source for this set is a woman between 25 and 40 years old with type 1 diabetes. CDR3s include the opening cysteine and the closing phenylalanine or tryptophan. The D gene is left open where the match is weak. Expanded clones are given a class, and other clones once, few, many or no size at all.

d_call | j_call | clone_size | v_call | cdr3_nt | cdr3_aa
- | TRBJ2-3 | - | TRBV10-3 | TGTGCCGCGGAGGACAGCACAGATACGCAGTATTTT | CAAEDSTDTQYF
- | TRBJ2-7 | few | TRBV13 | TGTGCCAGCAGCTTAGCGTGGCAGGGCTACGAGCAGTACTTC | CASSLAWQGYEQYF
- | TRBJ2-3 | few | TRBV30 | TGTGCCTGGGGAAGACCACTACGGTTGGCTTTT | CAWGRPLRLAF
- | TRBJ1-2 | - | TRBV5-1 | TGCGCCAGCAGCCTCGGTGAAGCAACCAACTATGGCTACACCTTC | CASSLGEATNYGYTF
- | TRBJ2-7 | - | TRBV4-1 | TGCGCCAGCAGCCAATCCGGTAGAACCTACGAGCAGTACTTC | CASSQSGRTYEQYF
TRBD2 | TRBJ2-1 | - | TRBV14 | TGTGCCAGCAGCCAAGTGAGGACTAGCGGGAGGCATGAGCAGTTCTTC | CASSQVRTSGRHEQFF
- | TRBJ2-5 | - | TRBV18 | TGTGCCAGCTCACCACCAGCCATAATCCAAGAGACCCAGTACTTC | CASSPPAIIQETQYF
TRBD1 | TRBJ1-2 | few | TRBV5-6 | TGTGCCAGCAGCTTGGGCAGACAGGGGGCCGGTACCTTC | CASSLGRQGAGTF
- | TRBJ2-5 | - | TRBV30 | TGTGCCTGGAGTGTAGGTAGCGGAGAGACCCAGTACTTC | CAWSVGSGETQYF
- | TRBJ1-2 | once | TRBV9 | TGTGCCAGCAGCGTAGGGACAGACTATGGCTACACCTTC | CASSVGTDYGYTF
TRBD1 | TRBJ2-7 | - | TRBV19 | TGTGCCAGTACGTGGACAGGGGGCGCCGAGCAGTACTTC | CASTWTGGAEQYF
- | TRBJ1-2 | - | TRBV7-2 | TGTGCCAGCAGCTTAGATCAACAGACAGGCTACACCTTC | CASSLDQQTGYTF
TRBD2 | TRBJ2-7 | few | TRBV19 | TGTGCCAGTAGTATCGCGGGACTAGCGGGGGGAGACGTGCAGTACTTC | CASSIAGLAGGDVQYF
- | TRBJ2-5 | - | TRBV9 | TGTGCCAGCAGCGTAACGGCGAGGGGGTCCCAAGAGACCCAGTACTTC | CASSVTARGSQETQYF
TRBD2 | TRBJ2-1 | - | TRBV9 | TGTGCCAGCAGCGGTGGGACTAGCGGGCTCAATGAGCAGTTCTTC | CASSGGTSGLNEQFF
- | TRBJ1-5 | few | TRBV29-1 | TGCAGCGTTGAGGAGTTTGGTCAGCCCCAGCATTTT | CSVEEFGQPQHF
- | TRBJ2-1 | few | TRBV25-1 | TGTGCCAGCAGTGAGTCGGCAGGCGAAGATGAGCAGTTCTTC | CASSESAGEDEQFF
TRBD2 | TRBJ2-4 | few | TRBV29-1 | TGCAGCGTTGAAGTCGGAGCGGGAGGGCTCGGAGCCAAAAACATTCAGTACTTC | CSVEVGAGGLGAKNIQYF
- | TRBJ1-5 | few | TRBV30 | TGTGCCTGGAGTGTCCCAGGGGTAGGGCTGCTCAATCAGCCCCAGCATTTT | CAWSVPGVGLLNQPQHF
TRBD2 | TRBJ2-1 | - | TRBV6-5 | TGTGCCAGCAAGTCTAGCGGGACTTACAATGAGCAGTTCTTC | CASKSSGTYNEQFF
TRBD2 | TRBJ2-3 | - | TRBV29-1 | TGCAGCGTTGTAGCGGGAGAGGGAGATACGCAGTATTTT | CSVVAGEGDTQYF
- | TRBJ2-7 | few | TRBV28 | TGTGCCAGCAGCGCTCAGTACGAGCAGTACTTC | CASSAQYEQYF
- | TRBJ1-4 | - | TRBV15 | TGTGCCACCAGCAGAGATCAATCTAATGAAAAACTGTTTTTT | CATSRDQSNEKLFF
- | TRBJ2-5 | few | TRBV30 | TGTGCCTGGAGCGCCGGTGGGACCCAGTACTTC | CAWSAGGTQYF
- | TRBJ2-1 | - | TRBV21-1 | TGTGCCAGCAGCAAAGGGGTCGGCTGGAGGGTGCAGTTCTTC | CASSKGVGWRVQFF
- | TRBJ2-1 | few | TRBV7-3 | TGTGCCAGCAGCTTGGGGCTAGCGACGTACAATGAGCAGTTCTTC | CASSLGLATYNEQFF
TRBD1 | TRBJ2-7 | - | TRBV19 | TGTGCCAGTAGTTCCCGGACAGGGGCCGTCTACGAGCAGTACTTC | CASSSRTGAVYEQYF
TRBD1 | TRBJ2-1 | few | TRBV5-4 | TGTGCCAGCAGCTTGGACGGGACAGGGGGCAATGAGCAGTTCTTC | CASSLDGTGGNEQFF
TRBD2 | TRBJ2-1 | - | TRBV7-9 | TGTGCCAGCAGCTTAGCTGGCGGGAGCATCACCCAGTTCTTC | CASSLAGGSITQFF